This T cell receptor beta chain was captured by sequencing in a study of T cell responses to AZD1222 COVID-19 vaccine. Sequencing was performed with immunoSEQ multiplex PCR; in TCRdb, only in-frame clones are kept and a portion is missing. The top ten hold approximately 2.4% of the sample, which has 95,000 to 150,000 clones, 70% to 90% seen once. The CDR3 runs 14 residues. Germline CDR1 is LGHDT and CDR2 is YNNKEL (reference sequence). The V end lost 7 bases, the J end lost 1 base, and 13 bases lay between the germline ends. The V and J genes are TRBV3-1 (or the pseudogene TRBV3-2) and TRBJ1-1, with D possibly TRBD1 on 6 matching bases. The sequenced sample was peripheral blood, obtained on day 0 of AZD1222 vaccination. This receptor was identified in an adult in good health. The CDR3 region is CASTRGGANTEAFF. The CDR3 nucleotides are TGTGCCAGCACCCGCGGGGGGGCGAACACTGAAGCTTTCTTT.